This TCR beta chain stems from a study of cytomegalovirus exposure and HLA in healthy donors. The PCR had 60 Vbeta and 13 Jbeta primers. Assay used: immunoSEQ multiplex PCR; TCRdb lists only in-frame clones, some missing. The table lists 100,000 to 150,000 clones, less than 80% of them singletons. Germline V gene lookup returns CDR1 LGHNA and CDR2 YNFKEQ. The CDR3 has 13 amino acids. Trimming shortened V by 3 bases and J by 1 base, and 4 bases separated the two germline ends. The receptor was isolated from a woman in her fifties or sixties in good health and CMV-seronegative. Sequencing was carried out using PBMCs. The rearrangement links TRBV4-2 to TRBJ1-5; D gene uncertain. The CDR3 here is CASSQQSNQPQHF. CDR3 sequence (DNA): TGTGCCAGCAGCCAGCAGAGCAATCAGCCCCAGCATTTT.